This note documents a single T cell receptor (beta chain) sequence. Under the authors' procedure: Amplified reference gene primers provided the basis for estimating nucleated cell counts. Assay used: immunoSEQ multiplex PCR; TCRdb lists only in-frame clones, some missing. The D gene and trimming were derived from the DNA, and the V and J assignments and clone size from that table. The data show some 31,000 clones, with about 93% seen just once and about 5% held by the top ten. The sample is drawn from a study of blood T cell repertoires in COVID-19. Turning to the study itself: The analysed material was cDNA or gDNA that came from T cells, B-cell-depleted T cells, or PBMCs.

The TCR sequence derives from a human donor in a cohort sampled during active COVID-19. Sequences were obtained from peripheral blood.

The CDR3 region is CASRPPTSDTQYF. In DNA form, the CDR3 reads TGTGCCAGCAGACCCCCTACGTCAGATACGCAGTATTTT. This chain connects TRBV9 to TRBJ2-3; no firm D call. Germline values: CDR1 SGDLS, CDR2 YYNGEE. CDR3 length equals 13 residues. The V gene lost 5 bases and the J gene lost 4 bases, with 11 bases spanning the gap.